A selection of T cell receptor beta chains follows, all from one sample in a study of blood T cells in healthy people across ages. TCRdb reanalysed the 5' RACE reads using MiXCR and keeps one entry per CDR3 protein. The sample has some 860,000 distinct CDR3 sequences; roughly 50% are singletons. The sample was blood. These receptors were collected from a man aged 35-49 years in good health. The CDR3 runs from the conserved cysteine through the conserved F or W. The D gene is left open where the match is weak. Clone size is shown for a subset of rows, as once, few, many or a class of expanded clone.

CDR3aa	CDR3nt	v_gene	j_gene	d_gene	abundance
CASSLEGRLAGSLRQETQYF	TGTGCCAGCAGCTTGGAGGGAAGACTAGCGGGTAGCTTGCGGCAAGAGACCCAGTACTTC	TRBV5-6	TRBJ2-5	TRBD2	NA
CASSLGTANQETQYF	TGTGCCAGCAGCTTAGGGACAGCGAACCAAGAGACCCAGTACTTC	TRBV7-6	TRBJ2-5	NA	NA
CASSYVLAGVGEQYF	TGTGCCAGCAGTTACGTCCTAGCGGGAGTCGGCGAGCAGTACTTC	TRBV6-5	TRBJ2-7	TRBD2	NA
CSAREGVEQYF	TGCAGTGCTAGAGAAGGGGTCGAGCAGTACTTC	TRBV20-1	TRBJ2-7	NA	once
CASSLAGVTNTGELFF	TGCGCCAGCAGCTTGGCGGGGGTTACGAACACCGGGGAGCTGTTTTTT	TRBV5-1	TRBJ2-2	NA	NA
CASSLVYGGQVWQETQYF	TGTGCCAGCAGCTTAGTTTACGGCGGGCAGGTGTGGCAAGAGACCCAGTACTTC	TRBV5-6	TRBJ2-5	NA	many
CSASTCEQYF	TGCAGTGCTAGTACGTGCGAGCAGTACTTC	TRBV20-1	TRBJ2-7	NA	few
CASSVEAQPNYGYTF	TGTGCCAGCAGCGTAGAGGCACAGCCTAACTATGGCTACACCTTC	TRBV9	TRBJ1-2	NA	NA
CASSTPRQGTYEQYF	TGTGCCAGTAGTACGCCCCGACAGGGAACCTACGAGCAGTACTTC	TRBV19	TRBJ2-7	TRBD1	NA
CATRRGTYNEQFF	TGTGCCACCCGCCGGGGAACCTACAATGAGCAGTTCTTC	TRBV27	TRBJ2-1	NA	once
CASSQDLRAGLNEQFF	TGCGCCAGCAGCCAAGACTTGAGGGCCGGCTTGAATGAGCAGTTCTTC	TRBV4-3	TRBJ2-1	NA	NA
CASSEQQGRGGYTF	TGTGCCAGCAGTGAACAGCAGGGGCGGGGTGGCTACACCTTC	TRBV6-1	TRBJ1-2	NA	NA
CASSYSTRGSSYEQYF	TGTGCCAGCAGTTACTCGACCAGGGGCTCCTCCTACGAGCAGTACTTC	TRBV6-5	TRBJ2-7	NA	NA
CASSPQGTGYNEQFF	TGTGCCAGCAGCCCTCAGGGGACAGGGTACAATGAGCAGTTCTTC	TRBV3-1	TRBJ2-1	TRBD1	few
CASSTPGTSGSTFQETQYF	TGTGCCAGCAGCACTCCCGGGACTAGCGGCTCAACCTTCCAAGAGACCCAGTACTTC	TRBV21-1	TRBJ2-5	NA	NA
CASSGRTAFLNEQYF	TGTGCCAGCAGCGGACGAACGGCTTTTCTCAATGAGCAGTACTTC	TRBV9	TRBJ2-5	NA	once
CSVRLAGGPSEQFF	TGCAGTGTCCGACTAGCGGGAGGGCCGAGTGAGCAGTTCTTC	TRBV20-1	TRBJ2-1	TRBD2	NA
CASSGKQGTEYGYTF	TGTGCCAGCAGCGGCAAACAGGGTACTGAATATGGCTACACCTTC	TRBV9	TRBJ1-2	NA	NA
CSVRGDYNQPQHF	TGCAGCGTTCGGGGTGATTACAATCAGCCCCAGCATTTT	TRBV29-1	TRBJ1-5	NA	NA
CASSSTQLRASQYEQYF	TGTGCCAGCAGCTCGACTCAACTTAGGGCCTCTCAGTACGAGCAGTACTTC	TRBV7-8	TRBJ2-7	NA	NA
CAIWSGGDTQYF	TGTGCCATCTGGTCGGGCGGAGATACGCAGTATTTT	TRBV10-3	TRBJ2-3	NA	NA
CATSQGAGEYNEQFF	TGTGCCACCTCACAGGGGGCGGGAGAATACAATGAGCAGTTCTTC	TRBV11-2	TRBJ2-1	TRBD1	NA
CASSLVRGLAGAKRNEQYF	TGTGCCAGCAGCTTAGTCCGTGGGCTAGCGGGGGCTAAACGCAATGAGCAGTACTTC	TRBV7-8	TRBJ2-5	TRBD2	NA
CASSRDGGGSYNEQFF	TGTGCCAGCAGTCGTGACGGGGGCGGCTCCTACAATGAGCAGTTCTTC	TRBV13	TRBJ2-1	NA	NA
CASSWGTSGRGNEQFF	TGCGCCAGCAGCTGGGGGACTAGCGGGAGAGGGAATGAGCAGTTCTTC	TRBV5-1	TRBJ2-1	TRBD2	NA
CASSSQGARTDTQYF	TGTGCCAGCAGCTCCCAGGGGGCCCGCACAGATACGCAGTATTTT	TRBV7-2	TRBJ2-3	TRBD1	NA
CASGLVVQIISFYGYTF	TGTGCTAGTGGTTTGGTAGTACAGATAATATCTTTCTATGGCTACACCTTC	TRBV12-5	TRBJ1-2	NA	once
CASSGGGVNQETQYF	TGTGCCAGCAGCGGCGGAGGGGTTAACCAAGAGACCCAGTACTTC	TRBV9	TRBJ2-5	NA	few
CASSVSSDSPLHF	TGTGCCAGCAGTGTTAGCTCTGATTCACCCCTCCACTTT	TRBV27	TRBJ1-6	NA	few
CASSLGPTANTEAFF	TGTGCCAGCAGCTTGGGCCCGACAGCGAACACTGAAGCTTTCTTT	TRBV11-2	TRBJ1-1	NA	many
CASSPGDRTYEQYF	TGTGCCAGCAGTCCGGGGGACAGGACCTACGAGCAGTACTTC	TRBV28	TRBJ2-7	TRBD1	NA
CASSLKLRGEDRGGQFF	TGTGCCAGCAGCTTAAAGCTTAGGGGGGAAGACAGGGGCGGGCAGTTCTTC	TRBV7-8	TRBJ2-1	TRBD1	few
CASSYGGGVETQYF	TGTGCCAGCAGTTACGGCGGGGGCGTAGAGACCCAGTACTTC	TRBV6-6	TRBJ2-5	NA	NA
CAISDMKIGYGYTF	TGTGCCATCAGTGATATGAAGATCGGCTATGGCTACACCTTC	TRBV10-3	TRBJ1-2	NA	few
CVSSPRTSGRQSSYNEQFF	TGTGTCAGCTCACCAAGAACTAGCGGGAGGCAGAGCTCCTACAATGAGCAGTTCTTC	TRBV18	TRBJ2-1	TRBD2	NA
CASSTTGEETQYF	TGTGCCAGCAGCACCACAGGGGAAGAGACCCAGTACTTC	TRBV6-5	TRBJ2-5	TRBD1	few
CSARDGRESPWTQYF	TGCAGTGCTAGAGATGGGAGAGAGTCCCCATGGACCCAGTACTTC	TRBV20-1	TRBJ2-5	NA	NA
CASSKAGTETYEQYF	TGTGCCAGCAGCAAAGCCGGGACAGAAACATACGAGCAGTACTTC	TRBV21-1	TRBJ2-7	NA	few
CASRLASADTQYF	TGTGCCAGCCGACTAGCCTCGGCAGATACGCAGTATTTT	TRBV7-8	TRBJ2-3	TRBD2	NA
CASSPLAGYHQETQYF	TGTGCCAGCAGCCCTTTAGCGGGGTACCACCAAGAGACCCAGTACTTC	TRBV28	TRBJ2-5	TRBD2	few
CAISESHPGVPRDPQYF	TGTGCCATCAGTGAGTCGCATCCGGGAGTCCCGAGGGATCCGCAGTATTTT	TRBV10-3	TRBJ2-3	NA	NA
CASRFGGGELFF	TGTGCCAGCAGATTTGGCGGCGGGGAGCTGTTTTTT	TRBV2	TRBJ2-2	NA	few
CASSYSILHTF	TGTGCCAGCAGTTACTCGATTCTCCACACCTTC	TRBV6-2/TRBV6-3	TRBJ1-2	NA	once
CSARDLRPTDEQYF	TGCAGTGCTAGAGATCTCAGACCGACGGACGAGCAGTACTTC	TRBV20-1	TRBJ2-7	NA	NA
CASRRLAWGNQPQHF	TGTGCCAGCAGGAGGCTGGCCTGGGGCAATCAGCCCCAGCATTTT	TRBV27	TRBJ1-5	NA	NA
CASSSVGGPGAGEETQYF	TGTGCCAGCAGCTCGGTGGGCGGACCGGGCGCGGGTGAAGAGACCCAGTACTTC	TRBV7-2	TRBJ2-5	NA	few
CASSSIRGGQYF	TGTGCCAGCAGTTCAATACGGGGGGGCCAGTACTTC	TRBV28	TRBJ2-5	TRBD2	NA
CATRTSTGPYNEQYF	TGTGCCACCCGGACTAGCACGGGACCGTACAATGAGCAGTACTTC	TRBV10-3	TRBJ2-5	TRBD2	NA
CASSLSDKHTYEQYF	TGTGCCAGCAGCTTGTCGGACAAACATACCTACGAGCAGTACTTC	TRBV5-5	TRBJ2-7	NA	NA
CASSQTRGTGIGGGYTF	TGTGCCAGCAGCCAAACTAGGGGAACAGGAATCGGGGGCGGCTACACCTTC	TRBV14	TRBJ1-2	NA	NA
CASSLFSRGQWNTEAFF	TGTGCCAGCAGCTTATTTAGCCGGGGACAGTGGAACACTGAAGCTTTCTTT	TRBV7-2	TRBJ1-1	TRBD1	many
CATEAGSYSNQPQHF	TGTGCCACCGAAGCAGGGAGTTATAGCAATCAGCCCCAGCATTTT	TRBV15	TRBJ1-5	NA	NA
CASSLDDGNYGYTF	TGTGCCAGCAGCTTAGACGACGGTAACTATGGCTACACCTTC	TRBV7-9	TRBJ1-2	NA	NA